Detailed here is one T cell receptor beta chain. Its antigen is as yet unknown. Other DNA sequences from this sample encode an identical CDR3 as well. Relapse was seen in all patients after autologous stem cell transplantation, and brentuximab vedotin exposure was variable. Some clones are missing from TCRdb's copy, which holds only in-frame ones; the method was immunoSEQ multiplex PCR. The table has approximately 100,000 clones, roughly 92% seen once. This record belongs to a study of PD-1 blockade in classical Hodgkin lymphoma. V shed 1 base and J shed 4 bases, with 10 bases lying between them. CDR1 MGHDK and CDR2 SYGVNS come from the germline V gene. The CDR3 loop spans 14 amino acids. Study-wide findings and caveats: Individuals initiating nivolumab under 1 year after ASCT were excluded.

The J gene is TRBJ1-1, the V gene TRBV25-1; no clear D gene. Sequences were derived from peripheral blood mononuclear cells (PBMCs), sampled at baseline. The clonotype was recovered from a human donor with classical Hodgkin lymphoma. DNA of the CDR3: TGTGCCAGCAGTGAATCAAAGGGCCGCACTGAAGCTTTCTTT. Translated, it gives CASSESKGRTEAFF. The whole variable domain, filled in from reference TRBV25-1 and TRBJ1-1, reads EADIYQTPRYLVIGTGKKITLECSQTMGHDKMYWYQQDPGMELHLIHYSYGVNSTEKGDLSSESTVSRIRTEHFPLTLESARPSHTSQYLCASSESKGRTEAFFGQGTRLTVV.